One sample yielded the 32 T cell receptor beta chains listed below, sequenced in a study of T cell repertoires in cytomegalovirus infection. One entry per CDR3 protein results from TCRdb running MiXCR on the reads. The sample lists under 350,000 distinct CDR3 sequences, approximately 9.5% occurring once. Sequenced sample: PBMCs. The receptors here all came from a human donor in good health (CMV status not recorded). Some clones in this sample may be carry-over from other donors' samples.

V gene TRBV29-1 combines with J gene TRBJ2-5, with D possibly matching TRBD2 (6 bases). With 4 bases removed from V and 4 bases from J, the gap between germline ends came to 10 bases. From germline, CDR1 is SQVTM and CDR2 ANQGSEA. This CDR3 has 12 amino acids. This chain's CDR3 is CSVGGTGETQYF. CDR3 coding DNA: TGCAGCGTTGGCGGGACGGGAGAGACCCAGTACTTC.

Many counts were recorded for this clonotype. The J gene is TRBJ2-3, the V gene TRBV27; 13 nucleotides align to TRBD2. V dropped 5 bases and J dropped 5; count of bases not matched to a gene: 7. This CDR3 is built from 16 residues. Germline V gives CDR1 MNHEY, CDR2 SMNVEV (reference sequence). CDR3 in DNA: TGTGCCAGCAGTCCAGGGACTAGCGGGATCATAGATACGCAGTATTTT. Translation gives CASSPGTSGIIDTQYF.

At least ten counts were recorded for this clonotype. V gene TRBV7-2 combines with J gene TRBJ1-1; 8 nucleotides align to TRBD1. J was trimmed by 4 bases and V by 0 bases; bases with no gene match: 7. From germline, CDR1 is SGHTA and CDR2 FQGNSA. This CDR3 is 16 amino acids long. CDR3 sequence reads: CASSLAGGQGVTEAFF. CDR3 bases: TGTGCCAGCAGCTTAGCGGGCGGACAGGGAGTCACTGAAGCTTTCTTT.

The sample holds many counts of this clonotype. The chain couples TRBV6-1 to TRBJ2-7; TRBD1 aligns across 7 bases. Germline CDR1 MNHNS, CDR2 SASEGT. The ends lost 5 bases at V and 3 bases at J; junction bases unmatched: 4. The CDR3 loop spans 13 amino acids. CDR3 nucleotide sequence: TGTGCCAGCAGTAGTACAGGGGTCTACGAGCAGTACTTC. Translated, it gives CASSSTGVYEQYF.

The chain carries TRBV28 and TRBJ2-1; D not resolved. Germline CDR1 is MDHEN and CDR2 is SYDVKM. This CDR3 has 11 residues. Between the trimmed V and J ends, which lost 3 bases and 9 bases, there was a span of 6 bases. The CDR3 region has the DNA TGTGCCAGCAGTTTTTTGAGTGAGCAGTTCTTC. Its protein product is CASSFLSEQFF. The whole variable domain, filled in from reference TRBV28 and TRBJ2-1, reads DVKVTQSSRYLVKRTGEKVFLECVQDMDHENMFWYRQDPGLGLRLIYFSYDVKMKEKGDIPEGYSVSREKKERFSLILESASTNQTSMYLCASSFLSEQFFGPGTRLTVL.

This clonotype has a count of ten or more. This chain uses TRBV27 with TRBJ1-3; TRBD1 matches 7 bases. The CDR3 sequence is 16 residues long. Germline loops: CDR1 MNHEY, CDR2 SMNVEV (reference sequence). The J segment lost 0 bases and the V segment lost 7 bases, leaving 9 bases of the junction unmatched. As DNA, the CDR3 is TGTGCCAGCACCTTGGACAGGCCCGACTCTGGAAACACCATATATTTT. This translates into CASTLDRPDSGNTIYF.

The genes are TRBV6-2 or TRBV6-3 and TRBJ1-1; 8 bases line up with TRBD1. Germline values: CDR1 MNHEY, CDR2 SVGEGT. The trim removed 10 bases at V and 2 bases at J, leaving 15 bases unmatched. This CDR3 region has 16 residues. CDR3 protein: CATLSSAGQGNTEAFF. The CDR3 nucleotides read TGTGCCACCCTTAGTTCGGCCGGACAGGGCAACACTGAAGCTTTCTTT.

The chain recombines TRBV11-3 with TRBJ2-3; D ambiguous. This CDR3 spans 13 amino acids. V was pared by 5 bases and J by 4 bases, with 10 bases between. The V gene's germline CDR1 is SGHNT and CDR2 YENEEA. For the CDR3, the DNA is TGTGCCAGCAGCGTGAGAGGTCCAGATACGCAGTATTTT. This sequence encodes CASSVRGPDTQYF.

This chain joins TRBV6-6 and TRBJ2-7, with 15 bases fitting TRBD2. With 6 bases clipped from V and 3 bases from J, the junction kept 6 bases outside the gene matches. In germline, CDR1 is MNHNY, CDR2 SVGAGI (reference sequence). The CDR3 contains 16 residues. The CDR3, as DNA: TGTGCCAGCAGCCAACCGGGACTAGCGGGAGGCTACGAGCAGTACTTC. Amino acid sequence: CASSQPGLAGGYEQYF.

This clonotype was seen more than once but under ten times. The rearrangement joins TRBV6-2 or TRBV6-3 to TRBJ2-6; 8 bases are shared with TRBD2. V lost 7 bases, J lost 0 bases, and 11 bases stayed unmatched. CDR3 size: 18 residues. CDR1 is MNHEY, CDR2 SVGEGT, per germline. As DNA, the CDR3 is TGTGCCAGCACCCACGGGGGACTAGACTACTCTGGGGCCAACGTCCTGACTTTC. Protein product: CASTHGGLDYSGANVLTF.

The chain has TRBV20-1 and TRBJ2-5; D may correspond to TRBD1 or TRBD2 (5 bases each). This CDR3 has 16 residues. Germline lookup yields CDR1 DFQATT and CDR2 SNEGSKA (reference sequence). V dropped 6 bases and J dropped 5 bases, with 25 bases sitting between them. The CDR3 nucleotides are TGCAGTGCGACCTCCCGACGGGACCCGGCCAGCGAGACCCAGTACTTC. Encoded protein: CSATSRRDPASETQYF.

This sequence joins TRBV28 and TRBJ2-5; TRBD1 might be the D (6 bases). CDR1 and CDR2 (germline): MDHEN, SYDVKM. V dropped 3 bases and J dropped 3 bases, with 14 bases sitting between them. The CDR3 is 15 amino acids. The CDR3, as DNA: TGTGCCAGCAGTTTTTCCGGAAACAGGGAAGAGACCCAGTACTTC. It translates to CASSFSGNREETQYF.

This clonotype was observed a handful of times. V and J are TRBV20-1 and TRBJ2-7; 7 nucleotides agree with TRBD1. Per germline, CDR1 DFQATT and CDR2 SNEGSKA (reference sequence). J lost 9 bases, V lost 6 bases, and 8 bases had no gene match. The CDR3 consists of 11 residues. The CDR3 DNA is TGCAGTGCCTTCGACAGGGCCGGGCAGTACTTC. As protein: CSAFDRAGQYF.

This clonotype occurred a few times. CDR3: CASSYGTTGELFF. In DNA, the CDR3 is TGTGCCAGCAGTTACGGTACCACCGGGGAGCTGTTTTTT. The V gene is TRBV27, the J gene TRBJ2-2; D is unclear. Germline V gives CDR1 MNHEY, CDR2 SMNVEV (reference sequence). This CDR3 is 13 amino acids long. Trimming pared 4 bases from V and 4 bases from J, leaving 7 bases between.

This clonotype showed up many times. The chain combines TRBV6-1 with TRBJ2-3, with D hard to call. This CDR3 has 16 amino acids. V lost 4 bases and J lost 1, with 15 bases in between. Germline V CDR1 and CDR2: MNHNS, SASEGT. The CDR3 is CASSGWTKQRTDTQYF. The CDR3 DNA is TGTGCCAGCAGTGGATGGACCAAACAACGCACAGATACGCAGTATTTT.

This clonotype showed up just a few times. The genes are TRBV19 and TRBJ2-7, with 9 bases lining up with TRBD1. Germline trimming cut 5 bases from V and 5 bases from J; bases unmatched to any gene: 10. CDR1 is LNHDA and CDR2 is SQIVND in the germline V gene (reference sequence). The CDR3 is 15 amino acids. The CDR3 here is CASSSLTGGTDEQYF. In DNA, the CDR3 is TGTGCCAGTAGTTCCCTGACAGGGGGAACAGACGAGCAGTACTTC.

This clonotype came up many times. J is TRBJ2-7 and V is TRBV15, with TRBD2 matching 9 bases. With V trimmed by 0 bases and J by 0 bases, 9 bases remained unmatched. The CDR3 is 18 residues long. Germline V gene lookup returns CDR1 LNHNV and CDR2 YYDKDF (reference sequence). The CDR3 DNA reads TGTGCCACCAGCAGAGATGGGCTAGCGGGGTCCCGCTCCTACGAGCAGTACTTC. It is translated as CATSRDGLAGSRSYEQYF. Using reference TRBV15 and TRBJ2-7 for the parts outside the CDR3, the full variable domain is DAMVIQNPRYQVTQFGKPVTLSCSQTLNHNVMYWYQQKSSQAPKLLFHYYDKDFNNEADTPDNFQSRRPNTSFCFLDIRSPGLGDTAMYLCATSRDGLAGSRSYEQYFGPGTRLTVT.

This clonotype was detected many times. The chain recombines TRBV7-8 with TRBJ2-5, with D hard to call. The germline V gene encodes CDR1 SGHVS and CDR2 FQNEAQ. V lost 6 bases and J lost 2, with 13 bases in between. There are 14 residues in the CDR3. The CDR3 region has the DNA TGTGCCAGCAGTTACGGACCGGTACAAGAGACCCAGTACTTC. Protein: CASSYGPVQETQYF.

The V call is TRBV20-1, the J call TRBJ2-7; the D call may be TRBD1 or TRBD2 (5 bases each). The CDR3 is 15 residues long. The ends were cut back, 4 bases at V and 7 bases at J, with 23 bases in the middle. The germline CDR1 and CDR2 sequences are DFQATT and SNEGSKA (reference sequence). CDR3: CSAKVGAHSSGEQYF. The DNA for the CDR3 is TGCAGTGCTAAGGTCGGGGCACACTCCTCCGGAGAGCAGTACTTC.

The chain recombines TRBV11-3 with TRBJ2-3; D gene uncertain. This CDR3 has 15 residues. V shed 5 bases and J shed 2 bases, with 14 bases lying between them. Germline CDR1 is SGHNT and CDR2 is YENEEA. This CDR3 is CASSLRARPTDTQYF. CDR3 nucleotides: TGTGCCAGCAGCCTGAGAGCTCGGCCCACAGATACGCAGTATTTT. Complete variable domain (other parts from reference TRBV11-3 and TRBJ2-3): EAGVVQSPRYKIIEKKQPVAFWCNPISGHNTLYWYLQNLGQGPELLIRYENEEAVDDSQLPKDRFSAERLKGVDSTLKIQPAELGDSAVYLCASSLRARPTDTQYFGPGTRLTVL.

This clonotype was counted at least ten times. This sequence joins TRBV7-2 and TRBJ2-7; 13 bases map to TRBD2. The V and J ends lost 1 base and 3 bases, in that order; junction bases with no gene match: 3. Germline V gives CDR1 SGHTA, CDR2 FQGNSA. The CDR3 runs to 16 residues. The CDR3 bases are TGTGCCAGCAGCTTAGGGGGGACTAGCGGGAACTACGAGCAGTACTTC. It is translated as CASSLGGTSGNYEQYF.

This clonotype was seen ten or more times. The chain is built from TRBV6-2 or TRBV6-3 and TRBJ1-6, with D hard to call. Per germline, CDR1 MNHEY and CDR2 SVGEGT. The ends were cut back, 10 bases at V and 0 bases at J, with 13 bases in the middle. The CDR3 spans 15 residues. The CDR3 reads CATRIASSYNSPLHF. The CDR3 DNA sequence: TGTGCCACCAGGATAGCGAGCTCCTATAATTCACCCCTCCACTTT.

This clonotype was observed many times. V usage is TRBV6-8 and J usage is TRBJ1-1; tentative D call: TRBD1 (5 bases). Trimming shortened V by 10 bases and J by 5 bases, and 20 bases separated the two germline ends. This CDR3 has 14 amino acids. Germline V gene data show CDR1 as MNHGY and CDR2 as SAAAGT. CDR3 sequence: CATSPRIRETEAFF. CDR3 bases: TGTGCCACCTCTCCCAGAATCAGGGAGACTGAAGCTTTCTTT.

This clonotype was picked up many times. CDR3 amino acids: CASSYRDRGYTEAFF. In nucleotides, the CDR3 is TGTGCCAGCAGTTACCGGGACAGGGGGTACACTGAAGCTTTCTTT. The chain carries TRBV6-5 and TRBJ1-1, with TRBD1 matching 11 bases. V shed 2 bases, J shed 3 bases, and the junction held 2 bases outside the gene matches. The germline V gene has CDR1 MNHEY and CDR2 SVGAGI. This CDR3 has 15 amino acids.

This clonotype has just a few counts. This chain connects TRBV4-3 to TRBJ2-1; D is unresolved. The CDR3 sequence is 14 residues long. Germline loops: CDR1 LGHNA, CDR2 YSLEER. Trimming pared 0 bases from V and 11 bases from J, leaving 14 bases between. CDR3 sequence: CASSQDRTEQKQFF. The CDR3 DNA is TGCGCCAGCAGCCAAGATAGGACGGAACAGAAGCAGTTCTTC.

This clonotype was counted only a few times. CDR3 nucleotide sequence: TGTGCCAGCAGCCGACAGGGCAATGAGCAGTTCTTC. This codes for CASSRQGNEQFF. The chain recombines TRBV11-2 with TRBJ2-1, with TRBD1 matching over 7 bases. The V and J ends lost 5 bases and 6 bases, in that order; junction bases with no gene match: 1. Germline lookup yields CDR1 SGHAT and CDR2 FQNNGV. The CDR3 sequence is 12 residues long.

This clonotype was detected ten times or more. V and J are TRBV4-3 and TRBJ2-1, with TRBD2 identical over 10 bases. Germline V gene data show CDR1 as LGHNA and CDR2 as YSLEER. Trimming took 1 base from V and 1 from J; bases not matched to a gene: 10. This CDR3 comprises 19 residues. CDR3 residues: CASSQAPSGRAKSYNEQFF. CDR3 nucleotide sequence: TGCGCCAGCAGCCAAGCCCCCAGCGGGAGGGCCAAATCCTACAATGAGCAGTTCTTC.

This clonotype was observed many times. The gene calls are TRBV7-3 and TRBJ1-1; perhaps TRBD1 as D (6 bases). The CDR3 covers 15 residues. Trimming pared 4 bases from V and 5 bases from J, leaving 17 bases between. Germline CDR1 and CDR2: SGHTA and FQGTGA. As DNA, the CDR3 is TGTGCCAGCAGCTCCTCCGGGGGGCCCGAAACTGAAGCTTTCTTT. Translating it yields CASSSSGGPETEAFF.

This chain joins TRBV7-6 and TRBJ2-7, with no clear D. Germline V gene sequence: CDR1 SGHVS, CDR2 FNYEAQ. Deletions cut 0 bases from V and 3 bases from J, with 6 bases between. This CDR3 contains 13 residues. CDR3 nucleotides: TGTGCCAGCAGCTTAGCGATGGACTACGAGCAGTACTTC. Translated: CASSLAMDYEQYF.

In its sample, this clonotype was seen a few times. J is TRBJ2-3 and V is TRBV19; unclear D gene. The V end lost 0 bases, the J end lost 1 base, and 14 bases lay between the germline ends. The CDR3 totals 17 residues. In germline, CDR1 is LNHDA, CDR2 SQIVND (reference sequence). This CDR3 is CASSIDPAGSGTDTQYF. The DNA for the CDR3 is TGTGCCAGTAGTATAGATCCTGCAGGAAGCGGCACAGATACGCAGTATTTT.

The chain combines TRBV12-3 or TRBV12-4 with TRBJ2-2; D unclear. Trimming cost V 0 bases and J 4 bases, with 6 bases left between them. This CDR3 comprises 14 residues. CDR3 loop: CASSLARATGELFF. The CDR3 region has the DNA TGTGCCAGCAGTTTAGCTAGGGCCACCGGGGAGCTGTTTTTT.

This clonotype has just a few counts. V usage is TRBV30 and J usage is TRBJ1-1; D unclear. The CDR3 is 11 amino acids. V lost 1 base and J lost 5, with 5 bases in between. Germline V gene data show CDR1 as GTSNPN and CDR2 as SVGIG (reference sequence). As DNA, the CDR3 is TGTGCCTGGAGTGCGATAACTGAAGCTTTCTTT. Its protein product is CAWSAITEAFF.